This is a list of T cell receptor beta chains from one sample in a study of blood T cell repertoires in COVID-19. The method was immunoSEQ multiplex PCR; TCRdb's version includes in-frame clones alone and lacks a portion of them. The sample lists about 240,000 clones, around 86% occurring once. The sample consisted of peripheral blood. The source is a man aged 30-40 years who had recovered from COVID-19. Each CDR3 is given with its conserved first and last residue. D genes are given only for firm matches. Only part of the rows carry a size: once, few, many, or a class if the clone is expanded.

clone_size cdr3_length d_call j_call v_call cdr3_nt cdr3_aa
few 16 TRBD2 TRBJ2-1 TRBV28 TGTGCCAGCAGTCCCACCCCTAGCGGGGGCTACAATGAGCAGTTCTTC CASSPTPSGGYNEQFF
- 13 TRBD1 TRBJ1-5 TRBV25-1 TGTGCCAGCAGTCCGACAGGGACCCAGCCCCAGCATTTT CASSPTGTQPQHF
- 16 - TRBJ2-2 TRBV5-3 TGTGCCAGAAGCTCTTCCCCGGGACAGAACACCGGGGAGCTGTTTTTT CARSSSPGQNTGELFF
- 14 - TRBJ2-5 TRBV4-1 TGCGCCAGCAGCCAAGTACCGGGGCAAGAGACCCAGTACTTC CASSQVPGQETQYF
- 13 - TRBJ1-5 TRBV28 TGTGCCAGCACCATCAACTCCAATCAGCCCCAGCATTTT CASTINSNQPQHF
- 22 - TRBJ2-1 TRBV5-1 TGCGCCAGCAGCTTGGCGACTTTACGGGGTTCAAGGCCAATATTAACCTACAATGAGCAGTTCTTC CASSLATLRGSRPILTYNEQFF
- 14 - TRBJ2-4 TRBV5-1 TGCGCCAGCAGCCCCATCGGGGGGCAAAACATTCAGTACTTC CASSPIGGQNIQYF
- 15 TRBD1 TRBJ1-4 TRBV19 TGTGCCAGTATGCATCCGGGACAGGGTAGTGAAAAACTGTTTTTT CASMHPGQGSEKLFF
- 19 TRBD2 TRBJ2-7 TRBV2 TGTGCCAGCAGTGAAGCGTTCCGGATCCCGGGACTACTCATGAACGAGCAGTACTTC CASSEAFRIPGLLMNEQYF
- 15 TRBD1 TRBJ2-2 TRBV12-5 TGTGCTAGTGCCTCACCGGACAGGGGTGCCGGGGAGCTGTTTTTT CASASPDRGAGELFF
few 14 TRBD1 TRBJ1-1 TRBV5-4 TGTGCCAGCAGATCTACAGGGGGCCGGACTGAAGCTTTCTTT CASRSTGGRTEAFF
- 14 - TRBJ2-5 TRBV7-2 TGTGCCAGCAAGGACAGTTTCGGGGAAGAGACCCAGTACTTC CASKDSFGEETQYF
- 13 - TRBJ1-2 TRBV7-3 TGTGCCAGCAGCTTAAGACAGGACTATGGCTACACCTTC CASSLRQDYGYTF
- 15 TRBD1 TRBJ2-1 TRBV5-8 TGTGCCAGCAGCTTGGGGGACAGGGAATACAATGAGCAGTTCTTC CASSLGDREYNEQFF
few 16 - TRBJ2-7 TRBV21-1 TGTGCCAGCAGCAAAACGGAAACTAGCGGGGGCTACGAGCAGTACTTC CASSKTETSGGYEQYF
- 15 TRBD1 TRBJ1-1 TRBV7-9 TGTGCCAGCAGCCCACTACAGGGGGCTACGTCTGAAGCTTTCTTT CASSPLQGATSEAFF
- 15 TRBD1 TRBJ1-4 TRBV5-1 TGCGCCAGCAGCCGTACTGGACAGGGCGGTGAAAAACTGTTTTTT CASSRTGQGGEKLFF
- 13 - TRBJ2-2 TRBV19 TGTGCCAGTAGTCTCCAGGGTACCGGGGAGCTGTTTTTT CASSLQGTGELFF
few 14 - TRBJ1-3 TRBV28 TGTGCCAGCAGTTTATACGGCTCTGGAAACACCATATATTTT CASSLYGSGNTIYF
- 13 - TRBJ1-1 TRBV28 TGTGCCAGCAGTTCCCTCAGGAACACTGAAGCTTTCTTT CASSSLRNTEAFF
- 14 - TRBJ2-1 TRBV3-1/TRBV3-2 TGTGCCAGCAGCCAAGGGGAGGGGGGGAATGAGCAGTTCTTC CASSQGEGGNEQFF
- 14 TRBD1 TRBJ1-2 TRBV5-1 TGCGCCAGCAGCCCCGGACAGGGCGGCTATGGCTACACCTTC CASSPGQGGYGYTF
once 12 - TRBJ1-1 TRBV2 TGTGCCAGCGGGGCGATTAGCACTGAAGCTTTCTTT CASGAISTEAFF
- 17 TRBD2 TRBJ2-1 TRBV7-2 TGTGCCAGCAGGCGGACTAGCGGGCCGAGCTCCTACAATGAGCAGTTCTTC CASRRTSGPSSYNEQFF
once 16 TRBD2 TRBJ2-3 TRBV5-1 TGCGCCAGCAGCTTGGGGACTAGCGGGGGGCAAGATACGCAGTATTTT CASSLGTSGGQDTQYF
- 21 TRBD2 TRBJ2-3 TRBV2 TGTGCCAGCAGTGAAGCACTAATCTGGAGCGGGACCAGACGAACCACAGATACGCAGTATTTT CASSEALIWSGTRRTTDTQYF
once 16 - TRBJ1-1 TRBV4-1 TGCGCCAGCAGCCAGAAACGTGACAGACTGAACACTGAAGCTTTCTTT CASSQKRDRLNTEAFF
- 14 - TRBJ2-2 TRBV7-9 TGTGCCAGCAAACAGATGGACTCTACCGGGGAGCTGTTTTTT CASKQMDSTGELFF
- 13 - TRBJ1-2 TRBV18 TGTGCCAGCTCAGGGGCAGAAACCCTTGGCTACACCTTC CASSGAETLGYTF
once 16 - TRBJ2-7 TRBV5-5 TGTGCCAGCAGCTTCCCAAGGTCAGGGGGGATCGACGAGCAGTACTTC CASSFPRSGGIDEQYF
- 15 - TRBJ1-1 TRBV5-1 TGCGCCAGCAGCTTGGCCGTACAGGAGAACACTGAAGCTTTCTTT CASSLAVQENTEAFF
- 13 TRBD1 TRBJ1-2 TRBV23-1 TGCGCCAGCAGCAGGGGGGCCCCCCTTGGCTACACCTTC CASSRGAPLGYTF
once 13 - TRBJ1-1 TRBV7-9 TGTGCCAGCAGCCCCACGGGTCCCCCTGAAGCTTTCTTT CASSPTGPPEAFF
once 15 TRBD1 TRBJ1-1 TRBV9 TGTGCCAGCAGCGTAGGAGGGGGCGCAGGCACTGAAGCTTTCTTT CASSVGGGAGTEAFF
- 13 TRBD1 TRBJ1-2 TRBV10-3 TGTGCCATCAGCACTGACAGGGGCTATGGCTACACCTTC CAISTDRGYGYTF
- 13 - TRBJ2-3 TRBV7-2 TGTGCCAGCAGCTTACAGGGGTCAGATACGCAGTATTTT CASSLQGSDTQYF
- 14 TRBD1 TRBJ1-1 TRBV6-6 TGTGCCAGTAGAGGGGGACAGGTGAACACTGAAGCTTTCTTT CASRGGQVNTEAFF
- 16 TRBD2 TRBJ2-1 TRBV7-2 TGTGCCAGCAGCATTCGGACTAGCGGGGGATACAATGAGCAGTTCTTC CASSIRTSGGYNEQFF
- 15 - TRBJ1-1 TRBV11-1 TGTGCCAGCAGCTTAGCGCGGTCCATGAACACTGAAGCTTTCTTT CASSLARSMNTEAFF
- 13 - TRBJ2-2 TRBV28 TGTGCCAGCAGCCCTGGCGTAGCGCGGGAGCTGTTTTTT CASSPGVARELFF
- 16 TRBD2 TRBJ2-3 TRBV18 TGTGCCAGCTCACCAAATAGCGGGGGGACCACAGATACGCAGTATTTT CASSPNSGGTTDTQYF
- 15 TRBD2 TRBJ2-1 TRBV3-1/TRBV3-2 TGTGCCAGCAGCCAAGCGTCCCGGGGGGTAAATGAGCAGTTCTTC CASSQASRGVNEQFF
- 14 TRBD1 TRBJ1-3 TRBV6-5 TGTGCCAGCAGATTGACAGGGTCCGGAAACACCATATATTTT CASRLTGSGNTIYF
- 18 TRBD2 TRBJ2-3 TRBV5-1 TGCGCCAGCAGACACATAGCGGGGGCTATCCGGGACACAGATACGCAGTATTTT CASRHIAGAIRDTDTQYF
- 14 - TRBJ2-7 TRBV5-1 TGCGCCAGCAGTCGAAGGGACAATTTTGGCGAGCAGTACTTC CASSRRDNFGEQYF
- 14 - TRBJ1-5 TRBV2 TGTGCCAGCAGTGAAACAACAGGTCCCGGTCCCCAGCATTTT CASSETTGPGPQHF
- 14 - TRBJ1-5 TRBV9 TGTGCCAGCGCCTTAGGAGGGAACAATCAGCCCCAGCATTTT CASALGGNNQPQHF
- 16 TRBD1 TRBJ1-5 TRBV7-9 TGTGCCAGCAGCTTTACCGGACAGGGGGCAGATCAGCCCCAGCATTTT CASSFTGQGADQPQHF
- 13 TRBD1 TRBJ1-1 TRBV4-1 TGCGCCAGCAGCCAAGAGACAGGGACTGAAGCTTTCTTT CASSQETGTEAFF
- 15 TRBD1 TRBJ1-2 TRBV6-5 TGTGCCAGCAGGCCTACACAGGGGGCCTCAAATGGCTACACCTTC CASRPTQGASNGYTF
many 10 - TRBJ1-5 TRBV28 TGTGCCAGCGGGAGGGTCCCCCAGCATTTT CASGRVPQHF
- 16 - TRBJ2-1 TRBV5-5 TGTGCCAGCAGCATCAGACAGGAGATCTCCTACAATGAGCAGTTCTTC CASSIRQEISYNEQFF
once 14 - TRBJ1-4 TRBV9 TGTGCCAGCAGTGCGGGGAGAGCTAATGAAAAACTGTTTTTT CASSAGRANEKLFF
- 14 - TRBJ1-3 TRBV5-5 TGTGCCAGCAGCTTTCGGGGGGCGGGGAACACCATATATTTT CASSFRGAGNTIYF
- 14 - TRBJ1-3 TRBV5-6 TGTGCCAGCAGCCAGGGGACCGCTGGAAACACCATATATTTT CASSQGTAGNTIYF
- 14 - TRBJ1-2 TRBV13 TGTGCCAGCAGCTTAGGACAGGACAACTATGGCTACACCTTC CASSLGQDNYGYTF
- 11 - TRBJ2-7 TRBV5-6 TGTGCCAGCAGCTTCTCTTACGAGCAGTACTTC CASSFSYEQYF
- 13 - TRBJ1-1 TRBV7-3 TGTGCCAGCTCCAAAGAGATGAACACTGAAGCTTTCTTT CASSKEMNTEAFF